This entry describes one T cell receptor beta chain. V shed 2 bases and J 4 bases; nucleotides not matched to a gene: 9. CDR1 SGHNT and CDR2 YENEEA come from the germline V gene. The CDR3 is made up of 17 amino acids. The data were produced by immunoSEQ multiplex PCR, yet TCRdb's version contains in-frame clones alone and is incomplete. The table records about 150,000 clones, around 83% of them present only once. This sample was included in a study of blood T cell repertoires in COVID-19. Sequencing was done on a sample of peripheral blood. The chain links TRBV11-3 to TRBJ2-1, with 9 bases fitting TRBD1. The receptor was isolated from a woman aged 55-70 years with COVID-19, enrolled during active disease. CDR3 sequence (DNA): TGTGCCAGCAGCTTACAGATAGGGACAGGGCAGTACAATGAGCAGTTCTTC. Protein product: CASSLQIGTGQYNEQFF.